This TCR beta chain is from a study of cytomegalovirus exposure and HLA in healthy donors. Study-level results: V- and J-gene trimming of TCR beta was linked (in a later analysis) to a missense DCLRE1C variant. In a later analysis, most CMV-associated TCR beta chains appeared HLA-restricted. Researchers counted roughly 160 TCR beta chains as cytomegalovirus-associated.

CDR3 length equals 15 residues. The germline CDR1 and CDR2 sequences are WNHNN and SYGVQD (reference sequence). V lost 4 bases and J 0 bases, leaving 10 bases between the germline ends. Donors showed nominal health when sampled, although they likely had unrecorded immune exposures. To note about this clone: The antigen remains undetermined.

In the PCR, 60 Vbeta and 13 Jbeta primers were used. The data were produced by immunoSEQ multiplex PCR, yet TCRdb's version contains in-frame clones alone and is incomplete. The sample records over 90,000 clones, approximately 76% being singletons. The chain employs TRBV10-1 and TRBJ1-3; D gene ambiguous. This TCR was recovered from a woman aged 60-75 years in good health and CMV-seropositive. Sequencing input: PBMCs. CDR3 in DNA: TGCGCCAGCAGTGCGGGGAGGGCCTCTGGAAACACCATATATTTT. Translating it yields CASSAGRASGNTIYF.